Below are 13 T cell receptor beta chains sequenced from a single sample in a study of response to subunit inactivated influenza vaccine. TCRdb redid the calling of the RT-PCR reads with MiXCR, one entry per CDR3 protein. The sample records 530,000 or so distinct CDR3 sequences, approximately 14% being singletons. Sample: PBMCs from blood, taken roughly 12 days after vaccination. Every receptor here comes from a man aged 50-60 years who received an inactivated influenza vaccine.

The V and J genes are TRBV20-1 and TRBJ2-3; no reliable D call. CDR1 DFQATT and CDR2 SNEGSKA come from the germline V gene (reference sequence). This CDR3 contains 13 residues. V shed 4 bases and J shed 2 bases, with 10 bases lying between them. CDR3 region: CSATTDDTDTQYF. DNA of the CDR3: TGCAGTGCTACCACCGACGACACAGATACGCAGTATTTT.

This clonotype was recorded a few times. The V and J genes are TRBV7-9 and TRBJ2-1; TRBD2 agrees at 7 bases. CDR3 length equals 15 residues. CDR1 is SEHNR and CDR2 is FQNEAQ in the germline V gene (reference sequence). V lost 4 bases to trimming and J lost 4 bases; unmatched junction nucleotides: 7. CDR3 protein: CASSYLADPYNEQFF. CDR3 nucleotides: TGTGCCAGCAGCTACCTAGCGGACCCATACAATGAGCAGTTCTTC. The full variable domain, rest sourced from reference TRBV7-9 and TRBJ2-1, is DTGVSQNPRHKITKRGQNVTFRCDPISEHNRLYWYRQTLGQGPEFLTYFQNEAQLEKSRLLSDRFSAERPKGSFSTLEIQRTEQGDSAMYLCASSYLADPYNEQFFGPGTRLTVL.

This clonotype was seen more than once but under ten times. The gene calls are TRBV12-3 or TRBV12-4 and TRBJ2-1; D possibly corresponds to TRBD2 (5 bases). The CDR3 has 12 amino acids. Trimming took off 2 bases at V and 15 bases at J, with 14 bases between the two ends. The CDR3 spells CASSLSDSDPFF. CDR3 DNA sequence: TGTGCCAGCAGTTTATCGGACTCCGATCCGTTCTTC.

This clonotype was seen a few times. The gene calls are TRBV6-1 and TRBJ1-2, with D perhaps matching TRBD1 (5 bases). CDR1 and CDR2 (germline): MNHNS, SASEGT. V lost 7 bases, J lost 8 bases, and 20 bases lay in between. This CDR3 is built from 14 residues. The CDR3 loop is CASKTGDGVKGYTF. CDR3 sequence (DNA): TGTGCCAGCAAAACGGGGGATGGGGTAAAAGGCTACACCTTC.

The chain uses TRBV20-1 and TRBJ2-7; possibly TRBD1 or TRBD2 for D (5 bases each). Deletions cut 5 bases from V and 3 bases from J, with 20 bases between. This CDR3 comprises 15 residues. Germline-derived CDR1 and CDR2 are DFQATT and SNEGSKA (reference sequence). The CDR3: CSASDRDPGGYEQYF. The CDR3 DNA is TGCAGTGCTTCCGACCGGGACCCCGGCGGCTACGAGCAGTACTTC.

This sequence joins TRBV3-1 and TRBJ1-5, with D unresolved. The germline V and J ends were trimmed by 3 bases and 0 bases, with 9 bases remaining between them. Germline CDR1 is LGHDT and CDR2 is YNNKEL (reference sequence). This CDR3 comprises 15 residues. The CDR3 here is CASSHGFNSNQPQHF. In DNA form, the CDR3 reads TGTGCCAGCAGCCACGGATTTAATAGCAATCAGCCCCAGCATTTT.

DNA of the CDR3: TGTGCCAGCAGACCGCTCCTAGCGGCTGACACCGGGGAGCTGTTTTTT. As protein: CASRPLLAADTGELFF. The rearrangement joins TRBV6-2 or TRBV6-3 to TRBJ2-2; TRBD2 matches 7 bases. The CDR3 runs to 16 residues. Germline V lookup: CDR1 MNHEY, CDR2 SVGEGT. The trim removed 6 bases at V and 3 bases at J, leaving 10 bases unmatched.

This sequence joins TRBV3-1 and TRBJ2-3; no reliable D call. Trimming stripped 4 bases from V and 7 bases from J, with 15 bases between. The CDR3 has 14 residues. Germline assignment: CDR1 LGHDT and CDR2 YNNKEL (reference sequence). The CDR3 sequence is CASSPERKGNTQYF. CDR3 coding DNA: TGTGCCAGCAGCCCCGAACGGAAAGGGAATACGCAGTATTTT.

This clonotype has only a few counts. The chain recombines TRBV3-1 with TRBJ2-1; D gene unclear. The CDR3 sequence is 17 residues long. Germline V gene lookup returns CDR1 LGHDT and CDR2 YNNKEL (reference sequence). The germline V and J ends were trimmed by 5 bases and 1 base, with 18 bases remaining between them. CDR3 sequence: CASSALSGEASYNEQFF. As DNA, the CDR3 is TGTGCCAGCAGCGCCCTAAGTGGAGAGGCTTCCTACAATGAGCAGTTCTTC.

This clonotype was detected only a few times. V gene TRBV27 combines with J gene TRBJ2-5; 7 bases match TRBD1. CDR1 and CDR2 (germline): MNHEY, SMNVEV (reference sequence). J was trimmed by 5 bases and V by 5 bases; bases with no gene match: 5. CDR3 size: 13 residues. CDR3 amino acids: CASSPGQWETQYF. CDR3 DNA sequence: TGTGCCAGCAGTCCGGGACAGTGGGAGACCCAGTACTTC.

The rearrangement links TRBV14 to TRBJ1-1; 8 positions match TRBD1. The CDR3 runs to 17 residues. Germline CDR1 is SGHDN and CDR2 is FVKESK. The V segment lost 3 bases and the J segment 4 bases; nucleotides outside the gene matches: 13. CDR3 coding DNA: TGTGCCAGCAGCCAGTACCGACAGGGGATCTTTGCCACTGAAGCTTTCTTT. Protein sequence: CASSQYRQGIFATEAFF.

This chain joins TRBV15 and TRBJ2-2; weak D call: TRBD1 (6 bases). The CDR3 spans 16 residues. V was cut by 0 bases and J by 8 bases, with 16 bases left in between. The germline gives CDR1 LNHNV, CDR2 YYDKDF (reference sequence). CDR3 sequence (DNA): TGTGCCACCAGCAGAGAGCGCGCGCAGGGGAGTGGGGAGCTGTTTTTT. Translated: CATSRERAQGSGELFF. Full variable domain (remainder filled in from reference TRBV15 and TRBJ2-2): DAMVIQNPRYQVTQFGKPVTLSCSQTLNHNVMYWYQQKSSQAPKLLFHYYDKDFNNEADTPDNFQSRRPNTSFCFLDIRSPGLGDTAMYLCATSRERAQGSGELFFGEGSRLTVL.

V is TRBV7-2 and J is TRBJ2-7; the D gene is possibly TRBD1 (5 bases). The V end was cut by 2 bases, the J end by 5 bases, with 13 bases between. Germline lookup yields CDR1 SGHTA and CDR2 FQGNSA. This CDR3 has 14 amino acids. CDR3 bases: TGTGCCAGCAGCTTAAGCCAGGGCTCGGACGAGCAGTACTTC. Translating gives CASSLSQGSDEQYF.